These 30 T cell receptor beta chains came from one sample sequenced in a study of control samples from healthy donors and cancer patients. The repertoire was sequenced with immunoSEQ multiplex PCR; TCRdb's copy has only in-frame clones and lacks some. The sample records more than 95,000 clones, approximately 92% being singletons. The sequencing input was PBMCs. The receptors shown here come from an elderly man with head and neck cancer.

V usage is TRBV6-1 and J usage is TRBJ2-7; 8 bases align to TRBD2. Germline lookup yields CDR1 MNHNS and CDR2 SASEGT. CDR3 length: 16 amino acids. The J segment lost 7 bases and the V segment lost 4 bases, leaving 15 bases of the junction unmatched. This CDR3 reads CASSALHSGGRGEQYF. Written as DNA, the CDR3 is TGTGCCAGCAGTGCCCTCCACAGCGGGGGACGTGGAGAGCAGTACTTC.

This clone has only one observation. The rearrangement uses TRBV18 and TRBJ1-4, with 9 bases lining up with TRBD1. CDR3 length: 15 amino acids. The trim removed 3 bases at V and 4 bases at J, leaving 3 bases unmatched. CDR1 is KGHSH and CDR2 is LQKENI in the germline V gene. CDR3 sequence (DNA): TGTGCCAGCTCACCTCCGGGACAGGGTAATGAAAAACTGTTTTTT. Encoded protein: CASSPPGQGNEKLFF.

The J gene is TRBJ1-2, the V gene TRBV10-2; weak D call: TRBD1 (5 bases). The V end was cut by 3 bases, the J end by 8 bases, with 13 bases between. Per the germline V gene, CDR1 is WSHSY and CDR2 is SAAADI. The CDR3 totals 13 residues. For the CDR3, the DNA is TGCGCCAGCAGTGAAGGGGAAACGCGGGGCTACACCTTC. It translates to CASSEGETRGYTF.

The rearrangement joins TRBV24-1 to TRBJ2-6; D is uncertain. The CDR3 consists of 15 residues. With 3 bases removed from V and 0 bases from J, the gap between germline ends came to 5 bases. The germline V gene encodes CDR1 KGHDR and CDR2 SFDVKD. This CDR3 reads CATSDPRSGANVLTF. CDR3 sequence (DNA): TGTGCCACCAGTGATCCCCGCTCTGGGGCCAACGTCCTGACTTTC.

The gene calls are TRBV2 and TRBJ1-1; no reliable D call. CDR3 size: 13 residues. Germline V gene lookup returns CDR1 SNHLY and CDR2 FYNNEI. Trimming cost V 0 bases and J 6 bases, with 8 bases left between them. The CDR3 loop reads CASSEAAAPEAFF. The CDR3 DNA follows: TGTGCCAGCAGTGAAGCGGCGGCTCCTGAAGCTTTCTTT.

This chain connects TRBV12-3 or TRBV12-4 to TRBJ2-1, with a weak D call TRBD2 (6 bases). V shed 3 bases and J shed 16 bases, with 13 bases lying between them. CDR3 length equals 11 residues. The CDR3 spells CASSFGGKLFF. The CDR3 coding sequence is TGTGCCAGCAGTTTTGGGGGGAAACTATTCTTC.

J is TRBJ1-2 and V is TRBV3-1 (or the pseudogene TRBV3-2); TRBD1 is a possible D gene (5 bases). Trimming shortened V by 3 bases and J by 3 bases, and 14 bases separated the two germline ends. Germline V gene sequence: CDR1 LGHDT, CDR2 YNNKEL (reference sequence). CDR3 size: 15 residues. The chain's CDR3 is CASSQGPQAYYGYTF. The CDR3 DNA is TGTGCCAGCAGCCAGGGACCTCAGGCCTACTATGGCTACACCTTC.

J is TRBJ1-5 and V is TRBV6-5; D is undetermined. The CDR3 extends over 13 amino acids. Germline V CDR1 and CDR2: MNHEY, SVGAGI. With 5 bases removed from V and 5 bases from J, the gap between germline ends came to 10 bases. This CDR3 is CASSPRTDQPQHF. CDR3 coding DNA: TGTGCCAGCAGTCCGAGGACGGATCAGCCCCAGCATTTT.

V is TRBV9 and J is TRBJ1-6; a possible D gene is TRBD1 (5 bases). The CDR3 contains 15 residues. Trimming pared 4 bases from V and 10 bases from J, leaving 18 bases between. Germline CDR1 reads SGDLS; CDR2 reads YYNGEE. DNA for the CDR3: TGTGCCAGCAGCCTATCGGACACGGGATACTCACCCCTCCACTTT. Its translation: CASSLSDTGYSPLHF.

This chain connects TRBV7-9 to TRBJ1-6; TRBD1 might be the D (5 bases). This CDR3 spans 15 amino acids. Trimming pared 5 bases from V and 14 bases from J, leaving 22 bases between. Germline loops: CDR1 SEHNR, CDR2 FQNEAQ (reference sequence). This chain's CDR3 is CASSTSTVLNPALHF. CDR3 in DNA: TGTGCCAGCAGCACCTCGACAGTTTTGAATCCCGCCCTCCACTTT.

The V and J genes are TRBV2 and TRBJ2-1; possible D gene TRBD2, 6 bases. Germline CDR1 reads SNHLY; CDR2 reads FYNNEI. Trimming took 6 bases from V and 0 from J, leaving 15 bases between them. The CDR3 runs 16 residues. The CDR3 bases are TGTGCCAGCAGCTCTAAGGGACTGAGCTCCTACAATGAGCAGTTCTTC. It is translated as CASSSKGLSSYNEQFF. Together with reference TRBV2 and TRBJ2-1, the CDR3 gives the full variable domain: EPEVTQTPSHQVTQMGQEVILRCVPISNHLYFYWYRQILGQKVEFLVSFYNNEISEKSEIFDDQFSVERPDGSNFTLKIRSTKLEDSAMYFCASSSKGLSSYNEQFFGPGTRLTVL.

The V call is TRBV6-5, the J call TRBJ1-4, with 8 bases identical to TRBD1. Germline CDR1 MNHEY, CDR2 SVGAGI. Trimming cost V 7 bases and J 4 bases; bases outside gene matches: 8. This CDR3 spans 15 amino acids. CDR3 bases: TGTGCCAGCAAGAGGGGGACAGGAGATAATGAAAAACTGTTTTTT. It is translated as CASKRGTGDNEKLFF.

The V call is TRBV5-4, the J call TRBJ1-1; D not certain. The V gene's germline CDR1 is SGHNT and CDR2 YYREEE (reference sequence). The ends were cut back, 0 bases at V and 1 base at J, with 13 bases in the middle. CDR3 size: 16 residues. This chain's CDR3 is CASSLERGIRNTEAFF. The CDR3 coding sequence is TGTGCCAGCAGCTTGGAGCGGGGAATAAGGAACACTGAAGCTTTCTTT. Full variable domain (missing parts from reference TRBV5-4 and TRBJ1-1): ETGVTQSPTHLIKTRGQQVTLRCSSQSGHNTVSWYQQALGQGPQFIFQYYREEENGRGNFPPRFSGLQFPNYSSELNVNALELDDSALYLCASSLERGIRNTEAFFGQGTRLTVV.

The chain combines TRBV20-1 with TRBJ1-5, with no clear D. Germline CDR1 reads DFQATT; CDR2 reads SNEGSKA (reference sequence). The V and J ends lost 3 bases and 4 bases respectively, with 10 bases between them. The CDR3 length is 13 residues. CDR3: CSASVLGNQPQHF. CDR3 DNA sequence: TGCAGTGCTAGTGTACTGGGTAATCAGCCCCAGCATTTT.

The genes are TRBV4-2 and TRBJ2-5; D possibly corresponds to TRBD1 (6 bases). The germline CDR1 and CDR2 sequences are LGHNA and YNFKEQ. Trimming cost V 0 bases and J 6 bases, with 14 bases left between them. This CDR3 region has 15 residues. CDR3 DNA: TGTGCCAGCAGCCAAGAACCTGAAGGGGGAAAGACCCAGTACTTC. It yields the protein CASSQEPEGGKTQYF.

V usage is TRBV6-1 and J usage is TRBJ2-1, with TRBD2 matching 10 bases. The length of the CDR3 is 15 residues. Trimming removed 6 bases from V and 2 bases from J; junction bases left unmatched: 4. Germline CDR1 MNHNS, CDR2 SASEGT. The CDR3 coding sequence is TGTGCCAGCAGCCTAGCGGGAGCCACCTACAATGAGCAGTTCTTC. Encoded protein: CASSLAGATYNEQFF.

V gene TRBV7-8 combines with J gene TRBJ1-5, with D hard to call. Germline V gene lookup returns CDR1 SGHVS and CDR2 FQNEAQ. The CDR3 length is 13 residues. V was trimmed by 1 base and J by 4 bases, leaving 5 bases between them. The CDR3 coding sequence is TGTGCCAGCAGCTTAGTCCGGAATCAGCCCCAGCATTTT. The encoded protein is CASSLVRNQPQHF.

This chain joins TRBV5-1 and TRBJ1-4, with no clear D. The CDR3 sequence is 13 residues long. Germline V gene data show CDR1 as SGHRS and CDR2 as YFSETQ. The V end was cut by 5 bases, the J end by 6 bases, with 11 bases between. The CDR3 is CASRDAADEKLFF. The CDR3 nucleotides read TGCGCCAGCAGGGACGCCGCTGATGAAAAACTGTTTTTT.

A single count supports this clone. V usage is TRBV6-6 and J usage is TRBJ2-1; the D is unclear. The CDR3 has 11 amino acids. Looked up from germline, CDR1 is MNHNY and CDR2 is SVGAGI (reference sequence). V was cut by 1 base and J by 7 bases, with 2 bases left in between. CDR3 DNA: TGTGCCAGCAGTTACTTAAATGAGCAGTTCTTC. Protein product: CASSYLNEQFF.

The genes are TRBV6-5 and TRBJ1-2; D ambiguous. This CDR3 spans 12 amino acids. V lost 6 bases to trimming and J lost 8 bases, with 13 bases between them. CDR1 and CDR2 (germline): MNHEY, SVGAGI. Here the CDR3 reads CASRYGESGYTF. DNA of the CDR3: TGTGCCAGCAGATATGGGGAGAGCGGCTACACCTTC.

This sequence joins TRBV19 and TRBJ2-1; tentatively, D is TRBD2 (5 bases). Germline CDR1 is LNHDA and CDR2 is SQIVND (reference sequence). Trimming pared 3 bases from V and 3 bases from J, leaving 12 bases between. CDR3 size: 15 residues. The CDR3 is CASSITTILYNEQFF. CDR3 bases: TGTGCCAGTAGTATCACGACTATCCTCTACAATGAGCAGTTCTTC.

As to this clone: The same CDR3 is also encoded by other DNA sequences in this sample. This chain links TRBV2 with TRBJ1-4; D is uncertain. CDR3 length: 12 amino acids. Trimming stripped 4 bases from V and 0 bases from J, with 0 bases between. In germline, CDR1 is SNHLY, CDR2 FYNNEI. CDR3 DNA: TGTGCCAGCAGTGCAACTAATGAAAAACTGTTTTTT. This sequence encodes CASSATNEKLFF.

The chain joins TRBV2 to TRBJ2-2; weak D call: TRBD2 (6 bases). Germline CDR1 SNHLY, CDR2 FYNNEI. The V end was cut by 7 bases, the J end by 5 bases, with 11 bases between. The CDR3 is 13 amino acids. The CDR3 coding sequence is TGTGCCAGCAAGGGACTGGAAACCGGGGAGCTGTTTTTT. Its protein product is CASKGLETGELFF.

The J gene is TRBJ1-1, the V gene TRBV5-1, with TRBD1 identical over 7 bases. Losses at the gene ends were 0 bases for V and 11 bases for J; bases not matched to a gene: 7. CDR3 size: 13 residues. Germline values: CDR1 SGHRS, CDR2 YFSETQ. CDR3 nucleotides: TGCGCCAGCAGCTTGGCGACAGGGTTTGGGGCTTTCTTT. Its protein product is CASSLATGFGAFF.

The rearrangement uses TRBV9 and TRBJ2-2, with D perhaps being TRBD1 or TRBD2 (5 bases each). V was trimmed by 2 bases and J by 2 bases, leaving 10 bases between them. CDR1 is SGDLS and CDR2 is YYNGEE in the germline V gene. There are 15 residues in the CDR3. The CDR3 spells CASSVLGVNTGELFF. Written as DNA, the CDR3 is TGTGCCAGCAGCGTCTTGGGGGTTAACACCGGGGAGCTGTTTTTT.

This rearrangement joins TRBV30 to TRBJ2-3, with 10 bases that match TRBD2. V lost 6 bases, J lost 2 bases, and 5 bases stayed unmatched. Germline CDR1 is GTSNPN and CDR2 is SVGIG (reference sequence). The CDR3 runs to 14 residues. This chain's CDR3 is CACTLAGNTDTQYF. The CDR3 coding sequence is TGTGCCTGTACACTAGCGGGAAACACAGATACGCAGTATTTT.

The chain couples TRBV15 to TRBJ2-5; tentatively, D is TRBD2 (6 bases). This CDR3 spans 13 amino acids. CDR1 and CDR2 from the germline V gene are LNHNV and YYDKDF (reference sequence). The V end lost 3 bases, the J end lost 5 bases, and 10 bases lay between the germline ends. The CDR3 DNA follows: TGTGCCACCAGCAGCGGAGGGCGGGAGACCCAGTACTTC. Translated: CATSSGGRETQYF.

The V gene is TRBV19, the J gene TRBJ2-1; 10 bases line up with TRBD2. The CDR3 sequence is 16 residues long. V shed 6 bases, J shed 6 bases, and the junction held 11 bases outside the gene matches. CDR1 is LNHDA, CDR2 SQIVND, per germline (reference sequence). The CDR3 spells CASSTSASGGANEQFF. The CDR3 nucleotides are TGTGCCAGTAGCACCTCGGCGAGCGGGGGGGCCAATGAGCAGTTCTTC. Filled out from reference TRBV19 and TRBJ2-1, the complete variable domain reads DGGITQSPKYLFRKEGQNVTLSCEQNLNHDAMYWYRQDPGQGLRLIYYSQIVNDFQKGDIAEGYSVSREKKESFPLTVTSAQKNPTAFYLCASSTSASGGANEQFFGPGTRLTVL.

The V and J genes are TRBV9 and TRBJ1-3, with D unclear. The V gene lost 0 bases and the J gene lost 0 bases, with 7 bases spanning the gap. This CDR3 has 15 residues. Germline V gene data show CDR1 as SGDLS and CDR2 as YYNGEE. The CDR3 coding sequence is TGTGCCAGCAGCGTAGATCCAGTCTCTGGAAACACCATATATTTT. Its protein product is CASSVDPVSGNTIYF.

This clone appeared once. The genes are TRBV3-1 (or the pseudogene TRBV3-2) and TRBJ1-3, with TRBD1 as a possible D gene (5 bases). V lost 4 bases and J lost 0, with 16 bases in between. Per the germline V gene, CDR1 is LGHDT and CDR2 is YNNKEL (reference sequence). This CDR3 has 17 amino acids. CDR3 sequence: CASSRSRGASSGNTIYF. CDR3 DNA sequence: TGTGCCAGCAGCCGAAGCAGAGGGGCCAGCTCTGGAAACACCATATATTTT.